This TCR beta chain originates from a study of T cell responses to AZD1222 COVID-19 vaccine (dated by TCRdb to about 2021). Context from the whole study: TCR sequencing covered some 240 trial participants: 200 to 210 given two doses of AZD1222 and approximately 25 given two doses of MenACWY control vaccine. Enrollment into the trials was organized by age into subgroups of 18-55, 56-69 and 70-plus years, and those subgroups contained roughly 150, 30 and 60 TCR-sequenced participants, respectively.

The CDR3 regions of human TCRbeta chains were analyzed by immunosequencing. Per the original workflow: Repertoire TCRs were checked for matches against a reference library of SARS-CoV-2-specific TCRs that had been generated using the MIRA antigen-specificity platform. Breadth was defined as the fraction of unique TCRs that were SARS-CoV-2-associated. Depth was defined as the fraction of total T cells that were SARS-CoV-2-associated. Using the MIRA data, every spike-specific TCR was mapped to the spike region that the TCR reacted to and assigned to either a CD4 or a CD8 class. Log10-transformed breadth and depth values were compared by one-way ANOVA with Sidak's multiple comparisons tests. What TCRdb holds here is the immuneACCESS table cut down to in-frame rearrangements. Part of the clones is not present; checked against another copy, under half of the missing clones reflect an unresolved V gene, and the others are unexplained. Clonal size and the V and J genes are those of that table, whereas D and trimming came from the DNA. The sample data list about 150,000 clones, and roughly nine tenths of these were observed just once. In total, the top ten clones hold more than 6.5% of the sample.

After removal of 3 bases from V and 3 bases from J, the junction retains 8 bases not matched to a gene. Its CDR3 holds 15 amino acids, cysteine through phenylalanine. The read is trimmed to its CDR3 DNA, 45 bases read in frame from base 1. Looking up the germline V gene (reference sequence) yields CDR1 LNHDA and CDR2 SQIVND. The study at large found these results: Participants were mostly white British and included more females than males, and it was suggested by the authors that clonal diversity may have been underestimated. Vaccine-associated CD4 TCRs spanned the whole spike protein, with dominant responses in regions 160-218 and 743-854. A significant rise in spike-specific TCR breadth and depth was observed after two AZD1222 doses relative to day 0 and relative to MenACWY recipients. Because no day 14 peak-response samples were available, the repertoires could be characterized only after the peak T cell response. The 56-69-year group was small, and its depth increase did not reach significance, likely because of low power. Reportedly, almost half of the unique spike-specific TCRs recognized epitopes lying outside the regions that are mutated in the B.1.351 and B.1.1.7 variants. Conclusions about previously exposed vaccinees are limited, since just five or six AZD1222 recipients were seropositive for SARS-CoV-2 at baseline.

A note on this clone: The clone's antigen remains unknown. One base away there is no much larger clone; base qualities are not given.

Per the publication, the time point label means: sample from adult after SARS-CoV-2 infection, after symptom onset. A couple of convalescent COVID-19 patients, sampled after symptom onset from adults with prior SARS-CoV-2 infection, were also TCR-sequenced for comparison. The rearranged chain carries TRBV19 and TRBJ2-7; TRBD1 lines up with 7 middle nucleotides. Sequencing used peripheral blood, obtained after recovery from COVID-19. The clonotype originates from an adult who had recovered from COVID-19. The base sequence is TGTGCCAGTAGTATCCTGAGCCGGGACAGCTACGAGCAGTACTTC. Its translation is CASSILSRDSYEQYF.